The sequence of this TCR beta chain was determined in a study of shared clonotypes between healthy human individuals. A word on this clone: No antigen is known for it.

There are 13 residues in the CDR3. The V end lost 1 base, the J end lost 6 bases, and 12 bases lay between the germline ends. Per the germline V gene, CDR1 is SQVTM and CDR2 is ANQGSEA. As handled by the study authors: Without quality scores, immunoSEQ junctional reads could not be filtered like full-length reads. Using immunoSEQ multiplex PCR, the repertoire was profiled, and TCRdb retains in-frame clones only, with some absent. V and J calls and clone size follow that table, whereas D and trimming were derived from the DNA. The sample has 1,400,000 or so clones; around 98.5% are singletons. Only Caucasian adults living in Nashville, Tennessee made up the donor group. The study, taken as a whole, reports: Estimated richness was generally greater in naive than memory subsets.

The chain employs TRBV29-1 and TRBJ2-5, with D unclear. The sequencing sample was made of naive CD4+ T cells sorted from blood. The subset was: CD45RA+ positively selected. The source of this sequence is a young man in good health. CDR3 coding DNA: TGCAGCGTTGAAGGTCCAGATGGTAAGACCCAGTACTTC. This sequence encodes CSVEGPDGKTQYF.